This TCR beta chain was identified in a study of T cell repertoires in cytomegalovirus infection. This CDR3 has 15 amino acids. Losses at the gene ends were 7 bases for V and 6 bases for J; bases not matched to a gene: 12. Per germline, CDR1 MNHEY and CDR2 SVGEGT. TCRdb processed the reads anew with MiXCR; each CDR3 protein has one entry. This table holds 450,000 to 600,000 distinct CDR3 sequences, roughly 12% found once. The sample taken for sequencing was PBMCs. The chain is built from TRBV6-2 or TRBV6-3 and TRBJ2-1, with 7 bases identical to TRBD2. The clonotype originates from a human donor in good health (CMV status not recorded). Some clones in this sample may be carry-over from other donors' samples. CDR3 in amino acids: CASIPLAGAINEQFF. CDR3 bases: TGTGCCAGCATTCCCCTGGCGGGAGCGATCAATGAGCAGTTCTTC.